Below, 8 T cell receptor beta chains from the same sample are listed, as sequenced in a study of OX40 agonist ivuxolimab in advanced cancers. Only in-frame clones appear in the TCRdb table, and some are missing; sequencing was by immunoSEQ multiplex PCR. The sample has under 80,000 clones, approximately 85% seen once; the top ten hold 0.5% to 0.55%. The sample was CD4+ or CD8+ T cells sorted from blood, taken in a trial of the OX40 agonist ivuxolimab. The receptors shown here come from an adult with an advanced solid tumor such as melanoma, head and neck, liver or kidney cancer.

The rearrangement links TRBV5-6 to TRBJ1-1; tentatively, D is TRBD1 (6 bases). The CDR3 loop spans 14 amino acids. In germline, CDR1 is SGHDT, CDR2 YYEEEE. V was cut by 2 bases and J by 4 bases, with 12 bases left in between. The CDR3 DNA sequence: TGTGCCAGCAGCTTTGGGGGCGGAAGCACTGAAGCTTTCTTT. Its translation: CASSFGGGSTEAFF. Combining the CDR3 with reference TRBV5-6 and TRBJ1-1 gives the whole variable domain DAGVTQSPTHLIKTRGQQVTLRCSPKSGHDTVSWYQQALGQGPQFIFQYYEEEERQRGNFPDRFSGHQFPNYSSELNVNALLLGDSALYLCASSFGGGSTEAFFGQGTRLTVV.

The chain is built from TRBV5-4 and TRBJ2-7; possible D gene TRBD2, 5 bases. The germline gives CDR1 SGHNT, CDR2 YYREEE (reference sequence). The CDR3 runs 14 residues. Deletions cut 4 bases from V and 1 base from J, with 12 bases between. The CDR3 region is CASSPGIRSYEQYF. CDR3 bases: TGTGCCAGCAGCCCCGGGATAAGGTCCTACGAGCAGTACTTC.

V is TRBV30 and J is TRBJ1-6; D is perhaps TRBD1 (6 bases). The CDR3 runs 13 residues. Trimming cost V 2 bases and J 9 bases, with 11 bases left between them. Germline V gene lookup returns CDR1 GTSNPN and CDR2 SVGIG (reference sequence). The CDR3 loop reads CAWSRGYGSPLHF. CDR3 nucleotides: TGTGCCTGGAGTAGGGGGTACGGTTCACCCCTCCACTTT.

Note on this clone: The limits of the CDR3 on the DNA are not certain, so only TCRdb's listed CDR3 is given. The rearrangement uses TRBV6-5 and TRBJ1-2. Germline lookup yields CDR1 MNHEY and CDR2 SVGAGI. Including both end residues, the CDR3 is 14 amino acids long. Here the CDR3 reads CASSTSSGIYGYTF.

As regards this clone: The junction and the germline gene differ at one end; a read error may be behind it. V gene TRBV7-7 combines with J gene TRBJ2-7; D remains unclear. The CDR3 covers 16 residues. Looked up from germline, CDR1 is SSHAT and CDR2 is FNYEAQ (reference sequence). The CDR3 sequence is CASSLQHDPGSYEQYF. The CDR3 DNA reads as TGTGCTAGCAGCTTACAACACGACCCAGGCTCCTACGAGCAGTACTTC.

The V gene is TRBV30, the J gene TRBJ1-5; no clear D gene. V gave up 0 bases and J gave up 0 bases, with 6 bases separating them. This CDR3 has 14 residues. Germline CDR1 and CDR2: GTSNPN and SVGIG (reference sequence). CDR3 sequence reads: CAWSVRASNQPQHF. The CDR3 DNA reads TGTGCCTGGAGTGTAAGGGCTAGCAATCAGCCCCAGCATTTT.

This sequence joins TRBV7-2 and TRBJ2-5; TRBD2 agrees at 15 bases. V gave up 3 bases and J gave up 2 bases; unmatched junction bases: 4. The V gene's germline CDR1 is SGHTA and CDR2 FQGNSA. The length of the CDR3 is 17 residues. The CDR3: CASSFRGLAGGQETQYF. As DNA, the CDR3 is TGTGCCAGCAGCTTCAGGGGACTAGCGGGAGGTCAAGAGACCCAGTACTTC.

The chain carries TRBV5-5 and TRBJ1-2; D unresolved. The V end was cut by 0 bases, the J end by 1 base, with 4 bases between. The CDR3 covers 13 residues. Germline-derived CDR1 and CDR2 are SGHKS and YYEKEE (reference sequence). This CDR3 reads CASSLGINYGYTF. Written as DNA, the CDR3 is TGTGCCAGCAGCTTGGGCATTAACTATGGCTACACCTTC.